Below are 17 T cell receptor beta chains sequenced from a single sample in a study of blood T cell repertoires in COVID-19. Profiling relied on immunoSEQ multiplex PCR, and the TCRdb table lists in-frame clones only, not all of them. Among approximately 300,000 clones listed, about nine tenths were seen once. The sample consisted of peripheral blood. These receptors were taken from a woman aged 25 to 39 with COVID-19, enrolled during active disease.

V is TRBV28 and J is TRBJ1-2; D may be TRBD1 (6 bases). CDR1 is MDHEN and CDR2 is SYDVKM in the germline V gene. This CDR3 is built from 14 residues. V was clipped by 5 bases and J by 8 bases, with 18 bases between them. CDR3 DNA: TGTGCCAGCAGTCCCCCAGTGGGGGCCCGGGGCTACACCTTC. Amino acid sequence: CASSPPVGARGYTF.

V and J are TRBV6-5 and TRBJ1-2; D unclear. Germline values: CDR1 MNHEY, CDR2 SVGAGI. With 6 bases removed from V and 3 bases from J, the gap between germline ends came to 14 bases. The CDR3 runs 14 residues. In nucleotides, the CDR3 is TGTGCCAGCAGCCAATCCGACACCTACTATGGCTACACCTTC. It codes for CASSQSDTYYGYTF.

The V gene is TRBV11-2, the J gene TRBJ2-7; D perhaps matches TRBD2 (5 bases). The CDR3 runs 15 residues. In germline, CDR1 is SGHAT, CDR2 FQNNGV. V shed 5 bases and J shed 3 bases, with 17 bases lying between them. The CDR3 DNA follows: TGTGCCAGCAGCCCGCGGGTAGGCGGATACTACGAGCAGTACTTC. Its protein is CASSPRVGGYYEQYF. Combining the CDR3 with reference TRBV11-2 and TRBJ2-7 gives the whole variable domain EAGVAQSPRYKIIEKRQSVAFWCNPISGHATLYWYQQILGQGPKLLIQFQNNGVVDDSQLPKDRFSAERLKGVDSTLKIQPAKLEDSAVYLCASSPRVGGYYEQYFGPGTRLTVT.

The rearrangement links TRBV29-1 to TRBJ2-2; 7 nucleotides line up with TRBD2. The CDR3 covers 14 residues. Per the germline V gene, CDR1 is SQVTM and CDR2 is ANQGSEA. The CDR3, as DNA: TGCAGTGGGAGGGAAGGGACGAACACCGGGGAGCTGTTTTTT. It codes for CSGREGTNTGELFF.

In this sample, this clone turned up many times. The chain links TRBV25-1 to TRBJ2-7; 7 bases are shared with TRBD2. Germline trimming cut 1 base from V and 4 bases from J; bases unmatched to any gene: 7. The CDR3 contains 15 residues. Germline loops: CDR1 MGHDK, CDR2 SYGVNS. The CDR3 nucleotides are TGTGCCAGCAGTGAATCCGGGAGGTCGAGGTACGAGCAGTACTTC. This gives the protein CASSESGRSRYEQYF.

This chain joins TRBV6-2 or TRBV6-3 and TRBJ1-1; D may be TRBD1 (6 bases). Germline CDR1 MNHEY, CDR2 SVGEGT. Trimming left V 0 bases short and J 0 bases short, with 23 bases between. The CDR3 covers 20 residues. CDR3 DNA: TGTGCCAGCAGTTACTCGAGGCGCCGACAGGAGCCTTACATGAACACTGAAGCTTTCTTT. This translates into CASSYSRRRQEPYMNTEAFF.

The gene calls are TRBV12-3 or TRBV12-4 and TRBJ1-2; TRBD1 aligns across 7 bases. The CDR3 is made up of 12 amino acids. With V trimmed by 6 bases and J by 8 bases, 6 bases remained unmatched. DNA for the CDR3: TGTGCCAGCAGGCGTACAGGGGAAGGCTACACCTTC. It encodes CASRRTGEGYTF.

The chain combines TRBV7-9 with TRBJ1-4; no firm D call. V was cut by 1 base and J by 0 bases, with 9 bases left in between. Per germline, CDR1 SEHNR and CDR2 FQNEAQ (reference sequence). The CDR3 extends over 16 amino acids. For the CDR3, the DNA is TGTGCCAGCAGCTTAGGTTTCTCGTCAACTAATGAAAAACTGTTTTTT. It yields the protein CASSLGFSSTNEKLFF.

The V gene is TRBV5-6, the J gene TRBJ1-2; D gene unclear. The length of the CDR3 is 13 residues. V was pared by 0 bases and J by 10 bases, with 13 bases between. Germline V gene lookup returns CDR1 SGHDT and CDR2 YYEEEE. CDR3 loop: CASSLGGVGSYTF. In DNA form, the CDR3 reads TGTGCCAGCAGCTTGGGGGGAGTGGGATCCTACACCTTC. The entire variable domain, with the rest obtained from reference TRBV5-6 and TRBJ1-2, is as follows: DAGVTQSPTHLIKTRGQQVTLRCSPKSGHDTVSWYQQALGQGPQFIFQYYEEEERQRGNFPDRFSGHQFPNYSSELNVNALLLGDSALYLCASSLGGVGSYTFGSGTRLTVV.

Concerning this clone itself: Mismatch with germline at one junction end may stem from a read error. This sequence joins TRBV6-5 and TRBJ1-2, with D perhaps TRBD1 (5 bases). This CDR3 has 13 amino acids. Germline V lookup: CDR1 MNHEY, CDR2 SVGAGI. The CDR3 here is CATADSPRYDYTF. The CDR3 DNA reads as TGTGCAACCGCCGACAGTCCCCGCTATGACTACACCTTC.

A single count supports this clone. The rearrangement joins TRBV19 to TRBJ2-3; D remains ambiguous. Trimming left V 7 bases short and J 0 bases short, with 2 bases between. The CDR3 is made up of 11 amino acids. The germline gives CDR1 LNHDA, CDR2 SQIVND (reference sequence). The CDR3 region has the DNA TGTGCCAGTACTAGCACAGATACGCAGTATTTT. Protein product: CASTSTDTQYF.

This clone appeared once. The chain employs TRBV19 and TRBJ1-6, with D possibly matching TRBD1 (5 bases). From germline, CDR1 is LNHDA and CDR2 SQIVND (reference sequence). The CDR3 totals 16 residues. V lost 3 bases, J lost 7 bases, and 16 bases lay in between. CDR3 nucleotides: TGTGCCAGTAGTATCGCCGACCAGGGATACAATTCACCCCTCCACTTT. Protein product: CASSIADQGYNSPLHF.

This sequence joins TRBV7-8 and TRBJ1-5; a weak D match, TRBD1 (6 bases). This CDR3 contains 17 residues. Germline V gene sequence: CDR1 SGHVS, CDR2 FQNEAQ. Trimming removed 2 bases from V and 7 bases from J, with 21 bases in between. The CDR3 DNA reads TGTGCCAGCAGCTTAAGGGGGAGTGGGGCGATGGGCCAGCCCCAGCATTTT. This encodes CASSLRGSGAMGQPQHF.

The chain couples TRBV9 to TRBJ2-7, with 8 positions matching TRBD2. The CDR3 is 15 amino acids. With 0 bases clipped from V and 4 bases from J, the junction kept 6 bases outside the gene matches. Germline assignment: CDR1 SGDLS and CDR2 YYNGEE. This CDR3 is CASSVGVAGPYEQYF. In nucleotides, the CDR3 is TGTGCCAGCAGCGTAGGGGTAGCGGGGCCTTACGAGCAGTACTTC.

In this sample, this clone turned up once. This chain uses TRBV28 with TRBJ1-1, with unresolved D. The CDR3 runs 13 residues. With 6 bases removed from V and 1 base from J, the gap between germline ends came to 9 bases. Germline V gives CDR1 MDHEN, CDR2 SYDVKM. In DNA form, the CDR3 reads TGTGCCAGCAGGGGCTGGGCGAACACTGAAGCTTTCTTT. It translates to CASRGWANTEAFF.

The gene calls are TRBV4-1 and TRBJ2-7; 8 bases are a match to TRBD1. Germline lookup yields CDR1 MGHRA and CDR2 YSYEKL. Germline trimming cut 2 bases from V and 3 bases from J; bases unmatched to any gene: 6. This CDR3 has 15 amino acids. CDR3 in amino acids: CASSQLQGASYEQYF. The DNA of the CDR3 is TGCGCCAGCAGCCAACTTCAGGGGGCAAGCTACGAGCAGTACTTC.

The chain couples TRBV13 to TRBJ2-1; the D gene is possibly TRBD2 (6 bases). The V and J ends lost 5 bases and 0 bases respectively, with 17 bases between them. In germline, CDR1 is PRHDT, CDR2 FYEKMQ (reference sequence). This CDR3 region has 17 residues. The CDR3 region is CASSPPRERVSYNEQFF. The CDR3 region has the DNA TGTGCCAGCAGCCCACCCAGGGAGCGGGTCTCCTACAATGAGCAGTTCTTC.